This T cell receptor (beta chain) was found in a study of T-cell reconstitution after alpha-beta-depleted transplantation in children. Concerning this clonotype itself: Its specificity is not known.

Unique molecular identifiers were incorporated during preparation of the TCRbeta library. TCRdb recomputed calls from the PCR reads with MiXCR, one row per CDR3 protein. The sample consists of around 230,000 distinct CDR3 sequences, about 15% of them appearing once. Study observations and caveats: Newly produced T cells mostly provided counts and TCRbeta diversity after one year, as hyperexpanded clones declined. Alpha-beta T cells present about two months after transplant were reported to originate from several hundred expanded graft clones. Some patients' high day-60 TCRbeta diversity was attributed to recipient cells surviving conditioning.

The clonotype was recovered from a male patient under 10 years old who had a stem cell transplant for acute lymphoblastic leukemia, so the T cells may come from the graft donor. This specimen was PBMCs, mostly from graft donor cells, taken 360 days after TCRalphabeta/CD19-depleted stem cell transplant.

The CDR3 spells CASRKSGTGTDTQYF. CDR3 bases: TGTGCCAGCAGGAAGTCGGGGACTGGCACAGATACGCAGTATTTT. V gene TRBV6-1 combines with J gene TRBJ2-3, with D possibly being TRBD2 (6 bases). Looked up from germline, CDR1 is MNHNS and CDR2 is SASEGT. The CDR3 is 15 residues long. V dropped 6 bases and J dropped 1 base, with 14 bases sitting between them.